The 16 T cell receptor beta chains in this list originate from one sample, sequenced in a study of response to subunit inactivated influenza vaccine. Via MiXCR, TCRdb re-called the RT-PCR reads, giving one row per CDR3 protein. The profile shows 160,000 or so distinct CDR3 sequences, roughly 10% of them singletons. The input for sequencing was non-naive T cells sorted from PBMCs, taken 40 to 50 days after vaccination. The receptors shown here come from a middle-aged man who received an inactivated influenza vaccine.

This clonotype showed up just a few times. The chain employs TRBV18 and TRBJ2-4; the match to TRBD1 covers 9 bases. The trim removed 4 bases at V and 4 bases at J, leaving 5 bases unmatched. From germline, CDR1 is KGHSH and CDR2 LQKENI. The CDR3 is 15 amino acids. CDR3: CASSRQGDPKNIQYF. DNA of the CDR3: TGTGCCAGCTCACGACAGGGGGACCCGAAAAACATTCAGTACTTC.

This clonotype was observed a few times. In DNA, the CDR3 is TGTGCCAGCAGCTCCACTCGACAGGGGGCAGGCACTGAAGCTTTCTTT. It is translated as CASSSTRQGAGTEAFF. V usage is TRBV7-9 and J usage is TRBJ1-1; 10 bases are a match to TRBD1. Germline lookup yields CDR1 SEHNR and CDR2 FQNEAQ (reference sequence). V was pared by 4 bases and J by 4 bases, with 9 bases of the junction left unmatched. The CDR3 is 16 amino acids.

J is TRBJ2-5 and V is TRBV20-1; D is perhaps TRBD2 (6 bases). V was pared by 5 bases and J by 5 bases, with 15 bases between. The CDR3 has 13 amino acids. CDR1 and CDR2 from the germline V gene are DFQATT and SNEGSKA (reference sequence). DNA for the CDR3: TGCAGTGCTGACCCGACTAGTAAGGAGACCCAGTACTTC. It yields the protein CSADPTSKETQYF.

On this clonotype itself: It may be a read error: a sequence one base away is much more abundant. The gene calls are TRBV18 and TRBJ2-3; possible D gene TRBD1, 5 bases. This CDR3 has 12 amino acids. Trimming removed 5 bases from V and 4 bases from J, with 7 bases in between. CDR1 KGHSH and CDR2 LQKENI come from the germline V gene. This chain's CDR3 is CASSAQADTQYF. CDR3 coding DNA: TGTGCCAGCTCAGCACAGGCAGATACGCAGTATTTT.

The rearrangement joins TRBV10-3 to TRBJ2-7; a possible D gene is TRBD1 (5 bases). Germline lookup yields CDR1 ENHRY and CDR2 SYGVKD. Trimming shortened V by 4 bases and J by 1 base, and 11 bases separated the two germline ends. The CDR3 length is 14 residues. This chain's CDR3 is CAISVQTDSYEQYF. The CDR3 DNA reads TGTGCCATCAGTGTTCAGACAGATTCCTACGAGCAGTACTTC.

This clonotype was counted between two and nine times. The rearrangement links TRBV5-6 to TRBJ2-5; 11 bases match TRBD1. Trimming cost V 4 bases and J 1 base; bases outside gene matches: 6. The CDR3 is 16 amino acids. CDR1 is SGHDT and CDR2 is YYEEEE in the germline V gene. The CDR3 loop is CASSGRTGGFQETQYF. The DNA for the CDR3 is TGTGCCAGCAGCGGAAGGACAGGGGGCTTCCAAGAGACCCAGTACTTC.

The rearrangement uses TRBV5-1 and TRBJ2-5, with TRBD2 matching over 8 bases. V gave up 4 bases and J gave up 1 base; unmatched junction bases: 3. The CDR3 sequence is 14 residues long. Germline values: CDR1 SGHRS, CDR2 YFSETQ. For the CDR3, the DNA is TGCGCCAGCAGCGGAGGGACTAGCCAAGAGACCCAGTACTTC. Protein: CASSGGTSQETQYF.

Regarding this clonotype: One junction end disagrees with the germline gene, perhaps due to a read error. The chain has TRBV20-1 and TRBJ2-1; 8 nucleotides align to TRBD1. The CDR3 consists of 15 residues. Germline V gene data show CDR1 as DFQATT and CDR2 as SNEGSKA (reference sequence). CDR3 coding DNA: TGCAGTGCAAGACAGGGGATGGGTCTAGGGAATGGGCAGTTCTTC. Its protein product is CSARQGMGLGNGQFF.

This sequence joins TRBV6-2 or TRBV6-3 and TRBJ1-5; D is undetermined. Germline assignment: CDR1 MNHEY and CDR2 SVGEGT. The V end lost 2 bases, the J end lost 3 bases, and 8 bases lay between the germline ends. The CDR3 extends over 14 amino acids. The CDR3: CASSYRSPNQPQHF. CDR3 bases: TGTGCCAGCAGTTACAGGAGCCCCAATCAGCCCCAGCATTTT.

This clonotype has a handful of counts. V gene TRBV4-3 combines with J gene TRBJ2-1; 10 bases line up with TRBD1. This CDR3 is 17 amino acids long. The germline CDR1 and CDR2 sequences are LGHNA and YSLEER. With V trimmed by 3 bases and J by 5 bases, 10 bases remained unmatched. The CDR3, as DNA: TGCGCCAGCAGCCACGACATGACAGGGGGCGCGCACAATGAGCAGTTCTTC. It specifies CASSHDMTGGAHNEQFF.

This clonotype was observed a few times. The V call is TRBV15, the J call TRBJ1-5, with 8 nucleotides matching TRBD1. There are 15 residues in the CDR3. CDR1 is LNHNV, CDR2 YYDKDF, per germline (reference sequence). The V and J ends lost 4 bases and 6 bases, in that order; junction bases with no gene match: 8. CDR3 nucleotides: TGTGCCACCAGCAATGGGAACAGGGGGAGTCAGCCCCAGCATTTT. This gives the protein CATSNGNRGSQPQHF.

This clonotype showed up many times. V and J are TRBV7-2 and TRBJ1-4; 8 bases are a match to TRBD1. This CDR3 region has 17 residues. Germline V gene data show CDR1 as SGHTA and CDR2 as FQGNSA. Unmatched junction bases numbered 13, after V lost 3 bases and J lost 7 bases. Here the CDR3 reads CASSFDRGAAMGEKLFF. CDR3 DNA: TGTGCCAGCAGCTTCGACAGGGGTGCGGCTATGGGTGAAAAACTGTTTTTT.

The chain uses TRBV28 and TRBJ2-1; 14 nucleotides agree with TRBD2. Trimming at V came to 5 bases and at J to 7 bases, leaving 7 bases not matched to a gene. Germline CDR1 is MDHEN and CDR2 is SYDVKM. CDR3 length equals 16 residues. Here the CDR3 reads CASSLRTSGRLNEQFF. As DNA, the CDR3 is TGTGCCAGCAGTCTCCGGACTAGCGGGAGGTTAAATGAGCAGTTCTTC.

This clonotype occurred a few times. The chain joins TRBV3-1 to TRBJ2-7; weak D call: TRBD2 (5 bases). There are 12 residues in the CDR3. The germline V gene encodes CDR1 LGHDT and CDR2 YNNKEL (reference sequence). Trimming took 4 bases from V and 7 from J, leaving 11 bases between them. CDR3 loop: CASSPSSGEQYF. In DNA, the CDR3 is TGTGCCAGCAGCCCGTCTTCGGGAGAGCAGTACTTC.

V and J are TRBV4-3 and TRBJ2-2; D might be TRBD1 (5 bases). The CDR3 sequence is 15 residues long. The ends were cut back, 1 base at V and 8 bases at J, with 14 bases in the middle. Germline V gene sequence: CDR1 LGHNA, CDR2 YSLEER. CDR3 residues: CASSQGLQDLGELFF. In nucleotides, the CDR3 is TGCGCCAGCAGCCAAGGTCTACAGGATTTAGGGGAGCTGTTTTTT.

This clonotype was detected a few times. CDR3 protein: CAVLALETQYF. The CDR3 nucleotides are TGTGCCGTACTAGCGCTGGAGACCCAGTACTTC. The chain carries TRBV7-9 and TRBJ2-5, with 7 nucleotides matching TRBD2. The CDR3 loop spans 11 amino acids. Germline V CDR1 and CDR2: SEHNR, FQNEAQ (reference sequence). V lost 11 bases, J lost 5 bases, and 5 bases stayed unmatched.